The entry below describes one T cell receptor beta chain. The data originate from a study of blood T cell repertoires in COVID-19. Study-wide context: Sites in the United States, Italy and Spain provided acute and convalescent COVID-19 samples.

Sequenced by immunoSEQ multiplex PCR; TCRdb stores in-frame clones only, minus some. The repertoire has over 300,000 clones, almost 90% of them found once; the top ten carry 6.5%. The V and J ends lost 7 bases and 6 bases, in that order; junction bases with no gene match: 12. The germline gives CDR1 SQVTM, CDR2 ANQGSEA. This CDR3 spans 15 amino acids. The chain combines TRBV29-1 with TRBJ2-2; 9 nucleotides agree with TRBD2. The clonotype comes from a man between 18 and 29 years old with active or convalescent COVID-19. Sequencing input: peripheral blood. DNA of the CDR3: TGCAGCGCCGCCTTCCGCGGGAGGGATCCCGGGGAGCTGTTTTTT. Amino acids: CSAAFRGRDPGELFF.